The clone carrying this TCR beta chain was recorded many times. These data come from a study of sequential checkpoint blockade in melanoma. The sample's treatment: randomized to nivolumab then ipilimumab (arm A) or the reverse (arm B). Some clones are missing from TCRdb's copy, which holds only in-frame ones; the method was immunoSEQ multiplex PCR. The sample includes about 3,500 clones, about 20% of them seen just once. V dropped 5 bases and J dropped 2 bases, with 10 bases sitting between them. Germline-derived CDR1 and CDR2 are SGHNT and YENEEA. The length of the CDR3 is 14 residues. This chain connects TRBV11-3 to TRBJ1-5; D is uncertain. This TCR was sampled from a human donor with melanoma. The source was tumor tissue (inferred from file names), collected from a patient given nivolumab and ipilimumab in sequence. CDR3 loop: CASSPAGGNQPQHF. Here the CDR3 DNA reads TGTGCCAGCAGCCCCGCGGGAGGCAATCAGCCCCAGCATTTT.